Below, 12 T cell receptor beta chains from the same sample are listed, as sequenced in a study of cytomegalovirus exposure and HLA in healthy donors. Vbeta (60) and Jbeta (13) primers were used in the PCR. This table comes from immunoSEQ multiplex PCR, and its TCRdb copy is limited to in-frame clones, with some not included. Among about 140,000 clones listed, roughly three quarters were seen once. Sequenced sample: PBMCs. All receptors come from a man aged 18-30 years in good health and CMV-seronegative.

The chain couples TRBV4-1 to TRBJ1-4; 8 nucleotides line up with TRBD1. This CDR3 has 14 residues. The V and J ends lost 1 base and 7 bases, in that order; junction bases with no gene match: 2. Germline assignment: CDR1 MGHRA and CDR2 YSYEKL. Written as DNA, the CDR3 is TGCGCCAGCAGCCAAGTACAGGGGGTTGAAAAACTGTTTTTT. Protein product: CASSQVQGVEKLFF.

This chain links TRBV27 with TRBJ1-1, with 7 bases that match TRBD1. CDR1 is MNHEY and CDR2 is SMNVEV in the germline V gene (reference sequence). The CDR3 runs 13 residues. Trimming at V came to 5 bases and at J to 5 bases, leaving 5 bases not matched to a gene. CDR3 amino acids: CASSTDRVTEAFF. The CDR3 DNA is TGTGCCAGCAGTACAGACAGGGTGACTGAAGCTTTCTTT.

This clone was observed a handful of times. The rearrangement uses TRBV27 and TRBJ2-2, with TRBD2 as a possible D gene (7 bases). Trimming took 8 bases from V and 3 from J, leaving 22 bases between them. Germline CDR1 is MNHEY and CDR2 is SMNVEV (reference sequence). The CDR3 loop spans 17 amino acids. CDR3 DNA sequence: TGTGCCAGCGGGGGGGGCAGGGGAGAATGGGACACCGGGGAGCTGTTTTTT. This sequence encodes CASGGGRGEWDTGELFF.

This clone appeared a few times. This sequence joins TRBV29-1 and TRBJ1-2; D is possibly TRBD1 (5 bases). CDR1 and CDR2 (germline): SQVTM, ANQGSEA. This CDR3 has 14 residues. The V and J ends lost 6 bases and 1 base respectively, with 15 bases between them. This CDR3 is CSVNTDNFNYGYTF. CDR3 nucleotides: TGCAGCGTCAACACGGACAATTTTAACTATGGCTACACCTTC.

This chain connects TRBV5-6 to TRBJ1-1, with 7 nucleotides matching TRBD1. The germline CDR1 and CDR2 sequences are SGHDT and YYEEEE. V was clipped by 0 bases and J by 3 bases; unmatched bases: 11. The length of the CDR3 is 17 residues. CDR3 sequence (DNA): TGTGCCAGCAGCTTGGTGGTCCGGACAGGTGCGGACACTGAAGCTTTCTTT. It codes for CASSLVVRTGADTEAFF.

The chain links TRBV4-2 to TRBJ2-5; 10 nucleotides line up with TRBD2. The V segment lost 0 bases and the J segment 1 base; nucleotides outside the gene matches: 5. CDR3 size: 17 residues. The germline gives CDR1 LGHNA, CDR2 YNFKEQ. The DNA for the CDR3 is TGTGCCAGCAGCCAAGACAGCGGGGGGGCCGTCCAAGAGACCCAGTACTTC. It encodes CASSQDSGGAVQETQYF.

This sequence joins TRBV4-1 and TRBJ2-5; tentatively, D is TRBD2 (5 bases). V was trimmed by 0 bases and J by 4 bases, leaving 12 bases between them. Germline V gene sequence: CDR1 MGHRA, CDR2 YSYEKL. The CDR3 loop spans 15 amino acids. The CDR3 DNA sequence: TGCGCCAGCAGCCAAGATCAACGGGATTTAGAGACCCAGTACTTC. This gives the protein CASSQDQRDLETQYF.

The chain is built from TRBV5-4 and TRBJ1-1; TRBD1 matches at 9 bases. V was pared by 4 bases and J by 5 bases, with 9 bases of the junction left unmatched. CDR3 size: 15 residues. The germline gives CDR1 SGHNT, CDR2 YYREEE (reference sequence). CDR3 loop: CASSGRTGVGTEAFF. The CDR3 nucleotides read TGTGCCAGCAGCGGGAGGACAGGGGTCGGAACTGAAGCTTTCTTT.

There are a few counts of this clone. The V call is TRBV2, the J call TRBJ1-4; 9 nucleotides agree with TRBD1. The length of the CDR3 is 14 residues. The V gene's germline CDR1 is SNHLY and CDR2 FYNNEI. With V trimmed by 5 bases and J by 7 bases, 5 bases remained unmatched. The CDR3 is CASSYRDRAEKLFF. Here the CDR3 DNA reads TGTGCCAGCAGTTACCGGGACAGGGCTGAAAAACTGTTTTTT.

This rearrangement joins TRBV14 to TRBJ2-5; unclear D gene. This CDR3 is built from 14 residues. Germline V CDR1 and CDR2: SGHDN, FVKESK. V was trimmed by 2 bases and J by 5 bases, leaving 12 bases between them. DNA of the CDR3: TGTGCCAGCAGCCAAACGCAGCGATCGGAGACCCAGTACTTC. This gives the protein CASSQTQRSETQYF.

The rearrangement joins TRBV2 to TRBJ1-2; 7 nucleotides line up with TRBD1. Germline loops: CDR1 SNHLY, CDR2 FYNNEI. V shed 3 bases, J shed 5 bases, and the junction held 9 bases outside the gene matches. The length of the CDR3 is 15 residues. The CDR3: CASSDLEGAGYGYTF. The DNA of the CDR3 is TGTGCCAGCAGTGATCTGGAGGGGGCGGGTTATGGCTACACCTTC.

The genes are TRBV4-2 and TRBJ2-7; D unresolved. V dropped 1 base and J dropped 0 bases, with 10 bases sitting between them. The V gene's germline CDR1 is LGHNA and CDR2 YNFKEQ. The CDR3 extends over 15 amino acids. CDR3 protein: CASSQAGSSSYEQYF. The CDR3 DNA reads TGTGCCAGCAGCCAAGCGGGTTCCTCCTCCTACGAGCAGTACTTC.